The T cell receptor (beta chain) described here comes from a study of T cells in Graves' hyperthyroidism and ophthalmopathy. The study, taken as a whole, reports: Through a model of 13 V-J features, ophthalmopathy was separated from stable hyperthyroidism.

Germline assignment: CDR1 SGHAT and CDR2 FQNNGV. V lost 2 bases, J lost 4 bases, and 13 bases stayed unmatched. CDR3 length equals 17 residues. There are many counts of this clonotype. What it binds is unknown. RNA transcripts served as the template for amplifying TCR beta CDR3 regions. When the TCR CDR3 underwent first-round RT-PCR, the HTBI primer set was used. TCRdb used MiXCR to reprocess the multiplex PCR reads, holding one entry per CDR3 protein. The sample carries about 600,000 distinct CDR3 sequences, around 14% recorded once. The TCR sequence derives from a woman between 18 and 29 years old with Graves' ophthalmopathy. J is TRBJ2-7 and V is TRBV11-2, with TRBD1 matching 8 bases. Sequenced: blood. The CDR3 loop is CASSLSKGPDREYEQYF. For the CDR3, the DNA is TGTGCCAGCAGCTTATCAAAGGGTCCGGACAGGGAATACGAGCAGTACTTC.